Listed below are T cell receptor beta chains from one sample, sequenced in a study of T cell repertoires in cytomegalovirus infection. TCRdb re-called the reads through MiXCR, storing one row per CDR3 protein. Here the sample spans roughly 320,000 distinct CDR3 sequences, roughly 9.5% being singletons. Sequenced material: PBMCs. These receptors originate from a human donor in good health (CMV status not recorded). Some clones in this sample may be carry-over from other donors' samples. Each CDR3 is given with its conserved first and last residue. D genes are given only for firm matches. The size field is filled for only some rows; it gives once, few, many or a size class.

v_call	d_call	clone_size	j_call	cdr3_aa	cdr3_nt
TRBV7-2	TRBD1	many	TRBJ1-1	CASSFPGQRNTEAFF	TGTGCCAGCAGCTTCCCGGGACAGAGGAACACTGAAGCTTTCTTT
TRBV12-3/TRBV12-4	TRBD1	few	TRBJ1-1	CASSLIMVDRGMNTEAFF	TGTGCCAGCAGTTTAATTATGGTGGACAGGGGGATGAACACTGAAGCTTTCTTT
TRBV12-3/TRBV12-4	-	-	TRBJ1-5	CASSWGSAANQPQHF	TGTGCCAGCAGTTGGGGCTCGGCGGCGAATCAGCCCCAGCATTTT
TRBV7-2	-	many	TRBJ2-7	CASSLAQGLYEQYF	TGTGCCAGCAGCTTAGCGCAGGGTCTCTACGAGCAGTACTTC
TRBV5-1	TRBD1	few	TRBJ2-7	CASSLTTGGIYEQYF	TGCGCCAGCAGCTTAACGACAGGGGGTATCTACGAGCAGTACTTC
TRBV28	-	many	TRBJ2-7	CASSQIGKYQLAYEQYF	TGTGCCAGCAGTCAGATAGGCAAATATCAGTTAGCCTACGAGCAGTACTTC
TRBV18	TRBD1	-	TRBJ1-5	CASSPTGAGNQPQHF	TGTGCCAGCTCACCCACAGGGGCTGGCAATCAGCCCCAGCATTTT
TRBV10-3	-	many	TRBJ1-5	CAISEKSIKQPQHF	TGTGCCATCAGTGAAAAGTCAATAAAGCAGCCCCAGCATTTT
TRBV28	TRBD1	many	TRBJ1-2	CASTQDRAGGYTF	TGTGCCAGCACCCAAGACAGGGCTGGTGGCTACACCTTC
TRBV7-3	-	few	TRBJ2-1	CASTGGAGSGNEQFF	TGTGCCAGCACGGGGGGCGCGGGGTCGGGCAATGAGCAGTTCTTC
TRBV5-1	-	-	TRBJ2-3	CASSLGHVTDTQYF	TGCGCCAGCAGCTTGGGACATGTCACAGATACGCAGTATTTT
TRBV7-3	-	many	TRBJ2-5	CASSSNPGGTQYF	TGTGCCAGCAGCTCCAACCCAGGCGGGACCCAGTACTTC
TRBV11-1	-	many	TRBJ2-1	CASSLGGLSSYNEQFF	TGTGCCAGCAGCTTGGGCGGTCTGAGCTCCTACAATGAGCAGTTCTTC
TRBV4-3	-	many	TRBJ2-3	CASSQETGRGTDTQYF	TGCGCCAGCAGCCAAGAGACTGGGAGGGGGACAGATACGCAGTATTTT
TRBV5-6	-	many	TRBJ2-2	CASSLGTLNTGELFF	TGTGCCAGCAGTCTCGGGACTCTCAACACCGGGGAGCTGTTTTTT